Below, 28 T cell receptor beta chains from the same sample are listed, as sequenced in a study of cytomegalovirus exposure and HLA in healthy donors. 60 Vbeta and 13 Jbeta primers were used in PCR. Generated by immunoSEQ multiplex PCR, the TCRdb table keeps only in-frame clones and is missing some. This sample has about 160,000 clones, with roughly four fifths found just once. Specimen: PBMCs. The receptors here all came from a woman under 30 in good health and CMV-seronegative.

The chain uses TRBV5-6 and TRBJ1-3; no firm D call. Germline V gene lookup returns CDR1 SGHDT and CDR2 YYEEEE. The CDR3 runs 13 residues. V was clipped by 3 bases and J by 2 bases, with 6 bases between them. The CDR3, as DNA: TGTGCCAGCAGCTCAGGCCCTGGAAACACCATATATTTT. The encoded protein is CASSSGPGNTIYF.

The chain couples TRBV7-9 to TRBJ2-5, with 11 bases that match TRBD2. Germline V gene data show CDR1 as SEHNR and CDR2 as FQNEAQ (reference sequence). Trimming removed 3 bases from V and 0 bases from J; junction bases left unmatched: 6. The CDR3 length is 17 residues. DNA for the CDR3: TGTGCCAGCAGCTTCTCACTAGCGGGGGAGTACCAAGAGACCCAGTACTTC. Residues: CASSFSLAGEYQETQYF.

J is TRBJ2-7 and V is TRBV7-2; 7 nucleotides align to TRBD2. The V segment lost 5 bases and the J segment 7 bases; nucleotides outside the gene matches: 8. In germline, CDR1 is SGHTA, CDR2 FQGNSA. This CDR3 has 13 amino acids. The CDR3 bases are TGTGCCAGCAGCCCCCGACTAGCACGGGAGCAGTACTTC. The encoded protein is CASSPRLAREQYF.

The sample holds one count of this clone. The CDR3 protein is CASSISRGTETQYF. Written as DNA, the CDR3 is TGTGCCAGTAGTATATCGCGGGGGACGGAGACCCAGTACTTC. The chain recombines TRBV19 with TRBJ2-5; TRBD2 matches 7 bases. The V gene end was trimmed by 2 bases and the J gene end by 5 bases; junction bases not matched to a gene: 5. This CDR3 has 14 amino acids. Germline V gene lookup returns CDR1 LNHDA and CDR2 SQIVND (reference sequence).

Only one count was recorded for this clone. This sequence joins TRBV19 and TRBJ2-1, with TRBD2 matching 15 bases. V was clipped by 5 bases and J by 2 bases; unmatched bases: 4. Germline V gives CDR1 LNHDA, CDR2 SQIVND (reference sequence). The CDR3 contains 17 residues. The CDR3 sequence is CASSSRTSGGAYNEQFF. In DNA, the CDR3 is TGTGCCAGTAGTTCACGGACTAGCGGGGGGGCCTACAATGAGCAGTTCTTC.

The V and J genes are TRBV19 and TRBJ1-5, with 9 bases matching TRBD1. This CDR3 has 16 residues. Germline CDR1 reads LNHDA; CDR2 reads SQIVND (reference sequence). The J segment lost 4 bases and the V segment lost 7 bases, leaving 11 bases of the junction unmatched. CDR3 loop: CASTSRGQGLNQPQHF. The CDR3 nucleotides are TGTGCCAGTACGTCTAGGGGACAGGGCTTAAATCAGCCCCAGCATTTT. Filled out from reference TRBV19 and TRBJ1-5, the complete variable domain reads DGGITQSPKYLFRKEGQNVTLSCEQNLNHDAMYWYRQDPGQGLRLIYYSQIVNDFQKGDIAEGYSVSREKKESFPLTVTSAQKNPTAFYLCASTSRGQGLNQPQHFGDGTRLSIL.

This clone was found a few times. The chain combines TRBV4-2 with TRBJ1-3; possible D gene TRBD1, 5 bases. Deletions cut 2 bases from V and 3 bases from J, with 14 bases between. Germline lookup yields CDR1 LGHNA and CDR2 YNFKEQ. The CDR3 extends over 16 amino acids. Here the CDR3 DNA reads TGTGCCAGCAGCCAATCCCGCGCAGGGCTTGGAAACACCATATATTTT. Its protein product is CASSQSRAGLGNTIYF.

The chain carries TRBV19 and TRBJ1-5; perhaps TRBD1 as D (5 bases). The V gene's germline CDR1 is LNHDA and CDR2 SQIVND (reference sequence). The CDR3 length is 16 residues. V lost 4 bases to trimming and J lost 4 bases, with 17 bases between them. CDR3 region: CASSSGGSRRNQPQHF. CDR3 sequence (DNA): TGTGCCAGTAGTAGCGGGGGTTCCCGTCGGAATCAGCCCCAGCATTTT.

The chain links TRBV5-1 to TRBJ2-3; TRBD2 is a possible D gene (5 bases). V was shortened by 4 bases and J by 4 bases, with 22 bases between the two germline ends. The CDR3 contains 17 residues. Germline-derived CDR1 and CDR2 are SGHRS and YFSETQ. CDR3 sequence (DNA): TGCGCCAGCAGCCCTTGGACGGTACTAGAGAAGGCAGATACGCAGTATTTT. It codes for CASSPWTVLEKADTQYF.

The J gene is TRBJ2-5, the V gene TRBV6-7, with a possible D match to TRBD2 (5 bases). The J call is doubtful: the DNA matches TRBJ2-7 better. TRBV6-7 is given ORF status, its function remaining uncertain. This CDR3 contains 17 residues. CDR3 amino acids: CASSYPLPSAGSYEQYF. The CDR3 DNA follows: TGTGCCAGCAGTTACCCCCTACCGAGCGCGGGCTCCTACGAGCAGTACTTC.

The chain uses TRBV27 and TRBJ1-5; D gene unclear. Germline V gene lookup returns CDR1 MNHEY and CDR2 SMNVEV (reference sequence). The V and J ends lost 5 bases and 4 bases respectively, with 12 bases between them. This CDR3 is built from 14 residues. The chain's CDR3 is CASSPGIFNQPQHF. The CDR3 nucleotides are TGTGCCAGCAGTCCGGGGATATTTAATCAGCCCCAGCATTTT.

This sequence joins TRBV7-2 and TRBJ1-5, with unresolved D. V dropped 2 bases and J dropped 7 bases, with 9 bases sitting between them. Per the germline V gene, CDR1 is SGHTA and CDR2 is FQGNSA. This CDR3 has 13 residues. The DNA of the CDR3 is TGTGCCAGCAGCTTACGGGGAAACCAGCCCCAGCATTTT. Translated: CASSLRGNQPQHF. The variable domain in full, completed from reference TRBV7-2 and TRBJ1-5, reads GAGVSQSPSNKVTEKGKDVELRCDPISGHTALYWYRQSLGQGLEFLIYFQGNSAPDKSGLPSDRFSAERTGGSVSTLTIQRTQQEDSAVYLCASSLRGNQPQHFGDGTRLSIL.

This sequence joins TRBV30 and TRBJ1-1, with D uncertain. Germline V gives CDR1 GTSNPN, CDR2 SVGIG (reference sequence). The CDR3 runs 12 residues. V shed 0 bases and J shed 5 bases, with 7 bases lying between them. CDR3 DNA: TGTGCCTGGAGTGTTCGGGTTACTGAAGCTTTCTTT. Its protein is CAWSVRVTEAFF.

The genes are TRBV18 and TRBJ1-2, with TRBD1 identical over 8 bases. Losses at the gene ends were 2 bases for V and 0 bases for J; bases not matched to a gene: 11. CDR3 length: 18 amino acids. Germline lookup yields CDR1 KGHSH and CDR2 LQKENI. The CDR3 sequence is CASSPAVGTGATNYGYTF. The DNA for the CDR3 is TGTGCCAGCTCACCAGCGGTGGGGACAGGAGCTACTAACTATGGCTACACCTTC.

For this clone: Other DNA sequences of this sample code for an identical CDR3. The CDR3 DNA sequence: TGTGCCAGCAGCACTCGGACAGGGAGGACCGAAAAACTGTTTTTT. Protein sequence: CASSTRTGRTEKLFF. The V gene is TRBV2, the J gene TRBJ1-4, with TRBD1 matching 8 bases. J gave up 8 bases and V 6 bases, and 11 bases lay outside the gene matches. Germline V lookup: CDR1 SNHLY, CDR2 FYNNEI. This CDR3 comprises 15 residues. Complete variable domain (other parts from reference TRBV2 and TRBJ1-4): EPEVTQTPSHQVTQMGQEVILRCVPISNHLYFYWYRQILGQKVEFLVSFYNNEISEKSEIFDDQFSVERPDGSNFTLKIRSTKLEDSAMYFCASSTRTGRTEKLFFGSGTQLSVL.

The rearrangement links TRBV6-6 to TRBJ2-5, with D unresolved. Trimming took 0 bases from V and 7 from J, leaving 12 bases between them. The germline gives CDR1 MNHNY, CDR2 SVGAGI (reference sequence). There are 14 residues in the CDR3. CDR3 DNA: TGTGCCAGCAGTTACTCGGTCGGGTTCTCGACCCAGTACTTC. Its protein is CASSYSVGFSTQYF.

The V call is TRBV9, the J call TRBJ2-1, with TRBD2 matching over 9 bases. The CDR3 is 16 amino acids. Trimming at V came to 3 bases and at J to 6 bases, leaving 10 bases not matched to a gene. Per the germline V gene, CDR1 is SGDLS and CDR2 is YYNGEE. Here the CDR3 DNA reads TGTGCCAGCAGCGGAAGGGTTCGAGCGGGGGGCAATGAGCAGTTCTTC. Its protein is CASSGRVRAGGNEQFF.

The chain employs TRBV7-8 and TRBJ1-5, with D possibly matching TRBD1 (6 bases). CDR3 size: 16 residues. From germline, CDR1 is SGHVS and CDR2 FQNEAQ. Trimming took 0 bases from V and 6 from J, leaving 15 bases between them. CDR3: CASSLAREGGIQPQHF. The DNA of the CDR3 is TGTGCCAGCAGCTTAGCCAGGGAGGGGGGAATTCAGCCCCAGCATTTT.

The chain uses TRBV23-1 and TRBJ2-2, with D uncertain. TRBV23-1 is assigned to the ORF class and has an uncertain function. The ends were cut back, 4 bases at V and 5 bases at J, with 5 bases in the middle. The CDR3 has 12 amino acids. The CDR3 DNA reads as TGCGCCAGCAGTCGTCAGACCGGGGAGCTGTTTTTT. As protein: CASSRQTGELFF.

The chain couples TRBV27 to TRBJ2-1; 8 bases are a match to TRBD1. The CDR3 covers 14 residues. CDR1 and CDR2 from the germline V gene are MNHEY and SMNVEV (reference sequence). The junction had 6 bases not matched to a gene; V was cut back by 3 bases and J by 8 bases. Here the CDR3 reads CASSFPGQGYEQFF. The DNA of the CDR3 is TGTGCCAGCAGTTTCCCTGGACAGGGCTATGAGCAGTTCTTC.

The chain uses TRBV5-1 and TRBJ2-1, with a weak D call TRBD2 (6 bases). CDR3 length: 15 amino acids. V lost 0 bases to trimming and J lost 8 bases, with 15 bases between them. In germline, CDR1 is SGHRS, CDR2 YFSETQ. In DNA, the CDR3 is TGCGCCAGCAGCTTGGCGTCGAGGGGCGGGGATGAGCAGTTCTTC. It is translated as CASSLASRGGDEQFF.

The V and J genes are TRBV30 and TRBJ2-5; 9 bases agree with TRBD1. Per germline, CDR1 GTSNPN and CDR2 SVGIG (reference sequence). The V segment lost 3 bases and the J segment 4 bases; nucleotides outside the gene matches: 0. The CDR3 totals 12 residues. The CDR3 DNA follows: TGTGCCTGGAGGGGACAGGGAGAGACCCAGTACTTC. This codes for CAWRGQGETQYF.

This chain uses TRBV28 with TRBJ1-2, with TRBD1 matching over 8 bases. The CDR3 runs to 13 residues. Trimming removed 5 bases from V and 7 bases from J; junction bases left unmatched: 6. Germline V gene sequence: CDR1 MDHEN, CDR2 SYDVKM. The CDR3 sequence: CASSITGGGGYTF. In nucleotides, the CDR3 is TGTGCCAGCAGTATTACAGGGGGTGGTGGCTACACCTTC.

The rearrangement joins TRBV25-1 to TRBJ1-1, with D unresolved. The CDR3 is 13 amino acids. V gave up 7 bases and J gave up 5 bases, with 14 bases separating them. Germline values: CDR1 MGHDK, CDR2 SYGVNS. The CDR3 sequence is CASTAVALTEAFF. CDR3 in DNA: TGTGCCAGCACGGCGGTTGCGTTGACTGAAGCTTTCTTT.

The V call is TRBV5-1, the J call TRBJ1-1; 8 positions match TRBD1. V shed 1 base and J 4 bases; nucleotides not matched to a gene: 6. The CDR3 totals 15 residues. CDR1 is SGHRS and CDR2 is YFSETQ in the germline V gene. This chain's CDR3 is CASSLQGAGGTEAFF. CDR3 nucleotide sequence: TGCGCCAGCAGCTTGCAGGGGGCTGGTGGCACTGAAGCTTTCTTT.

This chain connects TRBV2 to TRBJ2-7; D is undetermined. Trimming pared 0 bases from V and 2 bases from J, leaving 11 bases between. The CDR3 is 15 residues long. Germline assignment: CDR1 SNHLY and CDR2 FYNNEI. The CDR3 loop reads CASSEAIQATYEQYF. The CDR3 region has the DNA TGTGCCAGCAGTGAAGCGATCCAGGCCACCTACGAGCAGTACTTC.

The J gene is TRBJ2-7, the V gene TRBV5-1, with D possibly matching TRBD1 (6 bases). Trimming removed 4 bases at V and 7 bases at J, with 15 bases between. The CDR3 is 13 residues long. Germline V gene sequence: CDR1 SGHRS, CDR2 YFSETQ. CDR3 nucleotide sequence: TGCGCCAGCAGCGGCGGAGACAGGTTGGAGCAGTACTTC. It codes for CASSGGDRLEQYF.

Comment on this clone: The same CDR3 arises from other DNA sequences in this sample as well. V gene TRBV6-1 combines with J gene TRBJ1-5; D not certain. This CDR3 spans 14 amino acids. With 3 bases removed from V and 4 bases from J, the gap between germline ends came to 10 bases. Germline values: CDR1 MNHNS, CDR2 SASEGT. CDR3 residues: CASSEASGNQPQHF. The DNA for the CDR3 is TGTGCCAGCAGTGAGGCGTCGGGGAATCAGCCCCAGCATTTT.